This T cell receptor beta chain was documented in a study of identical twins. From the 5' RACE reads, TCRdb called clonotypes with MiXCR, one entry per CDR3 protein. The table records around 490,000 distinct CDR3 sequences, more than 13% of them present only once. There are many counts of this clonotype. These same records also appear under a second study, on yellow fever vaccine responses in identical twins. That work states: On the reported evidence, twins' vaccine T cell responses seemed partly convergent and partly personalized.

The sequence came from a woman under 30 in good health. Sequencing was done on a sample of CD4+ T cells sorted from blood.

CDR3 DNA sequence: TGTGCCACCAGTGACCCGGGGACAGCGCCCTATGGCTACACCTTC. Protein sequence: CATSDPGTAPYGYTF. V is TRBV24-1 and J is TRBJ1-2, with 7 bases fitting TRBD1. Germline trimming cut 4 bases from V and 4 bases from J; bases unmatched to any gene: 8. Looked up from germline, CDR1 is KGHDR and CDR2 is SFDVKD. This CDR3 comprises 15 residues.